This T cell receptor beta chain derives from a study of blood T cell repertoires in COVID-19. As for the study in general: Spain, Italy and the United States supplied samples that represented acute and convalescent COVID-19. T cells, B-cell-depleted T cells, or PBMCs supplied cDNA or gDNA.

Patients in Seattle were enrolled during active infection, then followed longitudinally. In the authors' workflow: How many nucleated cells were present was estimated from reference gene primer amplification. Here immunoSEQ multiplex PCR was the method, and the copy in TCRdb shows in-frame clones only, minus some. The V and J calls and clone size come from that table; D and trimming were worked out from the DNA. The profile shows about 180,000 clones, around 80% of them singletons. The CDR3 has 13 residues. Trimming took 3 bases from V and 8 from J, leaving 13 bases between them. Germline CDR1 is MDHEN and CDR2 is SYDVKM.

This chain joins TRBV28 and TRBJ1-2; D might be TRBD1 (6 bases). The specimen was peripheral blood. The clonotype comes from a woman older than 75 with COVID-19, enrolled during active disease. The CDR3 bases are TGTGCCAGCAGTTTTCGGGGGGCAAGAGGCTACACCTTC. It translates to CASSFRGARGYTF.